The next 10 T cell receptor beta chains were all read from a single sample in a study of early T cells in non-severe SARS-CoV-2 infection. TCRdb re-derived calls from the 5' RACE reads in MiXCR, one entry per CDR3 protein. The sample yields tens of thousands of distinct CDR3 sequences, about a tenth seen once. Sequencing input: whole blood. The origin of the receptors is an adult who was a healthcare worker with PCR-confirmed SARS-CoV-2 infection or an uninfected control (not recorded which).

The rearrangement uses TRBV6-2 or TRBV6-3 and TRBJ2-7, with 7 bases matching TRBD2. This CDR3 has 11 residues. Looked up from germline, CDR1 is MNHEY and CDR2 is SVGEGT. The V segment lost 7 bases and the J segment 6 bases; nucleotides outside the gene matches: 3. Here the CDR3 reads CASTWEGEQYF. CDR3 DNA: TGTGCCAGCACCTGGGAGGGCGAGCAGTACTTC.

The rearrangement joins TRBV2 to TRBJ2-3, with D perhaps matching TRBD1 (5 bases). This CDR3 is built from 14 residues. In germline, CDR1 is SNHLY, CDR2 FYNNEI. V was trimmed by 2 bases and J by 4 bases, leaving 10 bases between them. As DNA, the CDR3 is TGTGCCAGCAGTGAACAGGGTGGGGCAGATACGCAGTATTTT. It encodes CASSEQGGADTQYF.

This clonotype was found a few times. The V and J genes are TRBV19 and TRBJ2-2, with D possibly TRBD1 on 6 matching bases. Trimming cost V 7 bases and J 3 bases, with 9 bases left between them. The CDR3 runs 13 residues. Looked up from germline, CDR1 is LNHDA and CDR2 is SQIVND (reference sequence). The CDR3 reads CASTTGYTGELFF. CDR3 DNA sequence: TGTGCCAGTACCACAGGGTACACCGGGGAGCTGTTTTTT.

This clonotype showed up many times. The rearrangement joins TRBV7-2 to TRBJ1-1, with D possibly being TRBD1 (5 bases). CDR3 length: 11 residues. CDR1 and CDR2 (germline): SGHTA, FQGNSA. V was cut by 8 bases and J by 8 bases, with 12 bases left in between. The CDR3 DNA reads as TGTGCCAGCGGGGCTTGGGAAGAAGCTTTCTTT. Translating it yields CASGAWEEAFF.

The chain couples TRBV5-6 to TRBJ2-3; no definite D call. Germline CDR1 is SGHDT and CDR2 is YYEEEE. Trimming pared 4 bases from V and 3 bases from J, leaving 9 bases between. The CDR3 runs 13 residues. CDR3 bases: TGTGCCAGCAGCCTACAGTTGACAGATACGCAGTATTTT. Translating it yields CASSLQLTDTQYF.

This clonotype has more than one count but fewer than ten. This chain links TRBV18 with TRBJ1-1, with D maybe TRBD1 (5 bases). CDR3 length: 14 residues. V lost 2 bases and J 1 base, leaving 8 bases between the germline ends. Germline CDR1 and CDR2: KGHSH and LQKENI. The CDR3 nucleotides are TGTGCCAGCTCACCAGGGGGTGAGAACACTGAAGCTTTCTTT. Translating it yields CASSPGGENTEAFF.

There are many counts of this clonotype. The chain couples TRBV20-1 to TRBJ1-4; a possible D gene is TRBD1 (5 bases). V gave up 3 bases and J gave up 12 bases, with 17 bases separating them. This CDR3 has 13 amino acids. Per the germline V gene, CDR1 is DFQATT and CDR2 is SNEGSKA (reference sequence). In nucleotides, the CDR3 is TGCAGTGCTAGTGCGCAGGGACTTAGAGAACTGTTTTTT. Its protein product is CSASAQGLRELFF.

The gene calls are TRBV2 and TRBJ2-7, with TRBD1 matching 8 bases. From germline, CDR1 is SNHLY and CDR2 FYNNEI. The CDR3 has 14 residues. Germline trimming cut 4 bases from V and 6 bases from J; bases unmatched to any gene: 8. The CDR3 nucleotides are TGTGCCAGCAGTGGCCCAGGGGGCTATTTCGAGCAGTACTTC. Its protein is CASSGPGGYFEQYF. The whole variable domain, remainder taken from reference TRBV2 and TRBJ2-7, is EPEVTQTPSHQVTQMGQEVILRCVPISNHLYFYWYRQILGQKVEFLVSFYNNEISEKSEIFDDQFSVERPDGSNFTLKIRSTKLEDSAMYFCASSGPGGYFEQYFGPGTRLTVT.

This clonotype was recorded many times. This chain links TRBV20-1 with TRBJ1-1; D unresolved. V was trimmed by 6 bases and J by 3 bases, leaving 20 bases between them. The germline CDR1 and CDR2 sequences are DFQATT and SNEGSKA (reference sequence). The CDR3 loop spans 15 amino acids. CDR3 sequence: CSAPKGGLGDTEAFF. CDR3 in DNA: TGCAGTGCGCCTAAGGGAGGGCTTGGGGACACTGAAGCTTTCTTT.

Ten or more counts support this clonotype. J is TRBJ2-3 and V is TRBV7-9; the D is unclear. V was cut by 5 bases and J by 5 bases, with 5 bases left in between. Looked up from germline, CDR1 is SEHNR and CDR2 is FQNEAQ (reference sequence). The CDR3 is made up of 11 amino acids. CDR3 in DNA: TGTGCCAGCAGCGCTGAAGATACGCAGTATTTT. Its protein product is CASSAEDTQYF.